This TCR beta chain was obtained from a study of blood T cell repertoires in COVID-19. Study summary: Sample material is recorded as cDNA or gDNA derived from T cells, B-cell-depleted T cells, or PBMCs.

The CDR3 loop spans 19 amino acids. V shed 1 base and J 1 base; nucleotides not matched to a gene: 13. CDR1 and CDR2 (germline): SGHVS, FNYEAQ. Profiling relied on immunoSEQ multiplex PCR, and the TCRdb table lists in-frame clones only, not all of them. Here the sample spans more than 300,000 clones, approximately 90% being singletons. Participants' reported clinical history set cohort assignment. The clonotype was recovered from a woman aged 25 to 39 who had been exposed to COVID-19. The gene calls are TRBV7-6 and TRBJ2-4; 7 bases map to TRBD1. Material: PBMCs or T cells enriched from blood (not recorded which). CDR3 loop: CASSLVLGETGWAKNIQYF. The CDR3 DNA follows: TGTGCCAGCAGCTTAGTTTTAGGAGAGACAGGGTGGGCCAAAAACATTCAGTACTTC.